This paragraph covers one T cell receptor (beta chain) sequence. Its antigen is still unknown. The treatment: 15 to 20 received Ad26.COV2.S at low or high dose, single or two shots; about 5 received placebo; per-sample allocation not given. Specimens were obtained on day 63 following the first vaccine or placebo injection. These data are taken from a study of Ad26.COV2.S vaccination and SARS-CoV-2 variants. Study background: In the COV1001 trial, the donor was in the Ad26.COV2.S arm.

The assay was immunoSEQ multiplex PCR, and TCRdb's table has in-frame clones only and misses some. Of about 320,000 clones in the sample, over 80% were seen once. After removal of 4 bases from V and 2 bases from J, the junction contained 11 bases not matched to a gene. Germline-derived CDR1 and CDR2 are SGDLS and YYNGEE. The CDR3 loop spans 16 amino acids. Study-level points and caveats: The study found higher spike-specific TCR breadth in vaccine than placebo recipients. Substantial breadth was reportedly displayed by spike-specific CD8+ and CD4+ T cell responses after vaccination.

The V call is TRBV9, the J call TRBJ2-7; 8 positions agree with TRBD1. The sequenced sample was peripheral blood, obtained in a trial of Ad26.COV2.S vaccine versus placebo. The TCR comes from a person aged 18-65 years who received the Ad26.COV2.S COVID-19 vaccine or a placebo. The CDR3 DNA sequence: TGTGCCAGCAGCCCCCGGACAGGGTCCGGGGCCTACGAGCAGTACTTC. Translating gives CASSPRTGSGAYEQYF. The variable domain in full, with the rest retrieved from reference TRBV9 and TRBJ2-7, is DSGVTQTPKHLITATGQRVTLRCSPRSGDLSVYWYQQSLDQGLQFLIQYYNGEERAKGNILERFSAQQFPDLHSELNLSSLELGDSALYFCASSPRTGSGAYEQYFGPGTRLTVT.